The clone carrying this TCR beta chain was observed a single time. Its antigen remains unidentified. Using immunoSEQ multiplex PCR, the repertoire was profiled, and TCRdb retains in-frame clones only, with some absent. The repertoire holds some 120,000 clones, with about 81% as singletons. The sample comes from a study of radiation and T cells in renal cell carcinoma. Time point meaning: blood 2 weeks post-SBRT. As for treatment: 15 Gy SBRT to primary tumor, nephrectomy 4 weeks later. Study-level points and caveats: In blood, top tumor clones expanded by 2 weeks, shrinking by 4.

Per the germline V gene, CDR1 is MNHEY and CDR2 is SMNVEV (reference sequence). V lost 5 bases and J 4 bases, leaving 12 bases between the germline ends. This CDR3 contains 14 residues. The V gene is TRBV27, the J gene TRBJ2-1; D is undetermined. The specimen comprised blood, sampled from a patient whose treatment included radiotherapy and nephrectomy. The receptor's source is a woman in her sixties with renal cell carcinoma. CDR3 nucleotides: TGTGCCAGCAGTGCGACTCCTAGGTACAATGAGCAGTTCTTC. This sequence encodes CASSATPRYNEQFF.